The present T cell receptor beta chain was sequenced within a study of metastatic and nonmetastatic thyroid tumors. V shed 3 bases and J shed 0 bases, with 5 bases lying between them. The CDR3 runs to 13 residues. The germline V gene has CDR1 MNHNS and CDR2 SASEGT. This clone was counted at least ten times. Thyroid surgery took place with no prior treatment in any patient. TCRdb used MiXCR to call clones anew from the PCR reads. Counted here are about 85,000 clones, approximately 9% occurring once; the ten biggest clones make up roughly 9%. The source of this sequence is a female donor with papillary thyroid cancer or a benign thyroid nodule (not recorded which). Some clones in this sample may be carry-over from other donors' samples. J is TRBJ2-5 and V is TRBV6-1; D gene unclear. Specimen: blood. The CDR3 protein is CASSDTYQETQYF. The CDR3, as DNA: TGTGCCAGCAGTGATACGTACCAAGAGACCCAGTACTTC.